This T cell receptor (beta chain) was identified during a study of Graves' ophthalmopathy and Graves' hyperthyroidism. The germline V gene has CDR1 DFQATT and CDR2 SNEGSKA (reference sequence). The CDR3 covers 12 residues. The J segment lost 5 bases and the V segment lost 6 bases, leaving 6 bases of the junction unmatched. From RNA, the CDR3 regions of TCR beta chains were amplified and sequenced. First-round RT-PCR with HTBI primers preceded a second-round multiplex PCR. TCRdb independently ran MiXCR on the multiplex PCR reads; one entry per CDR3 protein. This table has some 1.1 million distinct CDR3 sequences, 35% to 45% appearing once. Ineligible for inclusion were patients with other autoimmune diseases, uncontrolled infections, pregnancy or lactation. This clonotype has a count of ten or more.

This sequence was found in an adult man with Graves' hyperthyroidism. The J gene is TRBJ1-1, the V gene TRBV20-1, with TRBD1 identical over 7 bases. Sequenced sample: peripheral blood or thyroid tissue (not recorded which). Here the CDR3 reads CSATSDRTEAFF. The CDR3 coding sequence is TGCAGTGCAACCTCGGACAGGACTGAAGCTTTCTTT.